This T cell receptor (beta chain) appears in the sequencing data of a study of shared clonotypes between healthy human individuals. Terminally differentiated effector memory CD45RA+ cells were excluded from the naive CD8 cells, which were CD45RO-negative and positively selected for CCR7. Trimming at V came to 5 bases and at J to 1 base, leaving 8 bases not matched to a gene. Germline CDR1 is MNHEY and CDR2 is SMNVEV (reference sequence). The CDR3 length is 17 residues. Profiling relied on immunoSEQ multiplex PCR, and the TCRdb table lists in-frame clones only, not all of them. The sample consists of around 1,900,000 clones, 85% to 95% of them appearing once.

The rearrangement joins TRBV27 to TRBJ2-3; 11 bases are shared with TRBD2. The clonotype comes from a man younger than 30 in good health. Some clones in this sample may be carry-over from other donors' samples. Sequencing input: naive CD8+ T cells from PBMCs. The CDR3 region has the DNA TGTGCCAGCAGTGCGTTGACTAGCGGGACCGGCACAGATACGCAGTATTTT. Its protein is CASSALTSGTGTDTQYF.